Listed here is a single TCR beta chain. Its cognate antigen has yet to be identified. Per-nucleotide qualities are absent, and no much larger clonotype sits a single base away. The sample is drawn from a study of cytomegalovirus exposure and HLA in healthy donors (dated by TCRdb to about 2017). Notes on the research overall: According to an earlier analysis of 587 of the donors, some 170 million T cells yielded 117 million unique TCR beta sequences and approximately 300 Gb of sequence data. About 310 gigabases of sequencing data and tens of millions of unique TCR sequences were included in an early release covering about 600 HLA-typed donors. Of the 300 to 400 genotyped donors, approximately 82% fell in the genetic ancestry cluster associated with self-reported Caucasian donors. The aim of the study was to test whether cataloging public T cell receptors could identify signatures of past pathogen exposure. The T cell repertoires of 670 or so subjects were profiled by immunosequencing and related to cytomegalovirus serostatus. Along with the roughly 670-subject first cohort, a separate validation cohort of over a hundred different subjects was used. High-throughput TCR immunosequencing, statistical association of individual TCRs with disease status, and machine learning were combined to predict cytomegalovirus infection status. To study patterns of TCR occurrence, a later analysis re-analyzed previously published TCR beta repertoires from under 750 donors and added high-resolution HLA genotyping. The later analysis used no new phenotypic data to find candidate immune exposures, relying instead on TCR beta sequences and their occurrence across donors. An earlier analysis of 587 of the donors applied high-throughput TCR beta sequencing to assess whether each TCR beta V gene segment acted as functional or pseudogenic. Alongside the repertoire data, information on donor age, sex, ethnicity and CMV serostatus was compiled. A later genetic analysis took genome-wide SNP genotypes for about 65% of the 666 donors and used that subset as a discovery cohort. All discovery cohort repertoires had been generated using a single sequencing platform. Both class I and class II loci were covered by HLA typing, at four-digit resolution. The number of donors typed differed by locus, with 629-630 for A, B, C, DRB1 and DQB1, more than 500 for DQA1, approximately 570 for DPA1, and around 450 for DPB1. Roughly five DR-DQ haplotypes were handled as single units for association and clustering because linkage in the cohort was strong. Among some 400 genotyped donors of the cohort, an average of approximately 200,000 unique TCR beta nucleotide sequences was sequenced per donor, of which roughly 18% were non-productive. Results the study describes overall, beyond this receptor: Presence/absence analyses assumed roughly uniform sequencing depth across donors, an assumption that may not hold. This cohort had only TCR beta chains sequenced, and the lack of alpha or paired-chain data limited which features could be detected. When HLA alleles, especially DR and DQ, strongly co-occurred, TCR associations were difficult to assign to individual alleles. CMV serostatus was the only immune exposure information available for the cohort. In a later genetic analysis, fewer N-insertions in productive TCRs were reported among donors in an Asian-associated ancestry cluster than the approximately 670-donor mean. It was suggested by the authors that the approach could potentially be generalized to other disease states and immunological phenotypes. A further reported finding was that TCR beta sequences accurately predicted the HLA-A and HLA-B alleles for most subjects in the first cohort. Most TCR sequences were seen in very few donors, while some public TCRs were found in many individuals. A later analysis found that TCR association rates varied across HLA loci, with DRB1 alleles showing the most associated TCRs and HLA-C alleles the fewest. A total of about 180 TCR beta chains were listed by the study as associated with cytomegalovirus. A cluster of highly shared sequence variants was judged likely to represent a technical artifact of the sequencing pipeline. In a later analysis, most CMV-associated TCR beta chains were found to appear HLA-restricted, with HLA associations seemingly driven largely by CMV exposure. Correlated functional status among segregating V segments might reflect linkage disequilibrium, but an unknown experimental factor could not be ruled out. Because counts were too low, roughly 18 rarely observed V segments, including chromosome 9 orphons, were left out of the earlier analysis of some 640 of the donors. In an earlier analysis of roughly 500 of the donors, most TCR beta V segments appeared in productive rearrangements about 87% or about 30% of the time, broadly matching IMGT annotations. A later genetic analysis associated a missense DCLRE1C variant with V-gene and J-gene trimming of TCR beta chains, and an independent cohort replicated the association. At a false discovery rate of 0.05, a later analysis linked under 20,000 TCR beta sequences to specific HLA alleles. In vitro tests confirmed that a few of the cytomegalovirus-associated TCR beta chains recognize cytomegalovirus antigens. Several of the top co-occurrence clusters appeared to be linked to parvovirus B19, influenza, CMV and Epstein-Barr virus, according to a later analysis. In both the original and validation cohorts, the classifier was reported to diagnose cytomegalovirus status with high specificity and sensitivity. HLA typing was unavailable for some donors at each locus, so association tests used only the typed subset. In a later analysis, HLA-associated TCR beta chains showed more clonal expansion and lower generation probabilities than non-associated chains that were equally common.

Library preparation was by the immunoSEQ multiplex PCR assay. A mixture of 60 forward primers for TCR Vbeta segments and 13 reverse primers for TCR Jbeta segments was used in the multiplex PCR. A multiplex PCR assay on genomic DNA amplified the CDR3 region of rearranged TCR beta genes. Amplified TCR beta libraries were sequenced as 87-base-pair reads on the Illumina HiSeq System. Concerning the study's data processing: A later analysis counted about 80 million unique TCR beta chains across the 690 or so repertoires, and 10 million to 11 million of these chains were shared by at least two donors. To remove PCR and sequencing errors, raw reads were error-corrected and collapsed into unique sequences using a nearest-neighbor algorithm that merged closely related sequences. V, D and J gene segments were assigned by aligning CDR3 sequences to IMGT reference sequences. For a sequence to be retained, a match of at least six nucleotides to both a V gene segment and a J gene segment was required. Rearrangements were called productive when the CDR3 lacked stop codons and stayed in frame with V and J; all others were non-productive. CDR3 was defined by IMGT convention, running from the second conserved V-encoded cysteine to the conserved J-encoded phenylalanine. The earlier analysis of approximately 500 of the donors excluded sequences that lacked an unambiguous match to a single V gene segment. In an earlier analysis of 500 to 750 of the donors, V segments were called functional above 56.7% productive rearrangements and were called segregating when the between-donor standard deviation exceeded 5%. To diagnose cytomegalovirus status from the catalog of TCR beta chain sequences, a statistical classification framework was built. In a later analysis, V and J genes were assigned by comparing TCR nucleotide sequences against IMGT/GENE-DB human TR gene sequences. The TCRdist pipeline was used in a later analysis to assign CDR3 sequences and most-parsimonious VDJ recombination scenarios. In a later analysis, each TCR beta chain was defined by its CDR3 amino acid sequence together with its V-gene family, and reads without a unique V-gene family were excluded. To address suspected cross-contamination and a sequencing artifact, a later analysis removed a few hundred highly shared, low-generation-probability nucleotide sequences. For each public chain, a later analysis derived a clonal expansion index from normalized ranks of inferred template counts within each repertoire. A later analysis computed generation probabilities with a VDJ recombination model fitted to out-of-frame rearrangements, and checked the results against IGoR. A later analysis scored TCR-TCR, TCR-HLA and TCR-CMV co-occurrence with hypergeometric tests, applying a repertoire-size bias correction to TCR pairs. In a later analysis, false discovery rates were estimated by permuting HLA or CMV assignments 20 times. In a later analysis, co-occurring TCRs were grouped with DBSCAN, and TCRdist sequence similarity was added when clustering was performed within HLA-allele-positive subsets. Repertoires with fewer than 30,000 or more than 120,000 public chains, plus five repertoires with anomalous nucleotide sharing, were excluded from co-occurrence clustering. TCRdb obtained this table from immuneACCESS and retained in-frame rearrangements with V and J assigned. These tables miss some clones; where compared with another copy, unresolved V genes account for less than half of the shortfall, and the remainder is unexplained. V and J calls and clone size are as listed in that table; D and trimming were resolved from the DNA. Present in this sample are approximately 100,000 clones, around two thirds of which were seen just once. The ten top clones hold approximately 2.5% of the sample.

In total, roughly 670 healthy bone marrow donors made up the cohort. Cohort members were all nominally healthy when sampled, although unrecorded immune exposures were likely present. The donor tested CMV seropositive, placing the donor among the approximately 290 seropositive members of the cohort. A peripheral blood sample was collected from each donor, and TCR beta sequencing was performed on peripheral blood mononuclear cells. The Qiagen DNeasy Blood Extraction Kit was used to extract genomic DNA from the blood cell samples. The sample taken for sequencing was PBMCs. This receptor was identified in a man aged 45-65 years in good health and CMV-seropositive.

The CDR3 sequence is CASGSSAGLASGELFF. The sequence in DNA is TGTGCTAGTGGTTCATCCGCAGGACTAGCCTCCGGGGAGCTGTTTTTT. The chain links TRBV12-5 with TRBJ2-2; TRBD2 matches 8 bases in the middle. CDR1 and CDR2, per the germline V gene, are LGHNT and FRNRAP. Trimming accounts for 4 bases at V and 6 bases at J, while the number of junction bases matched to no gene is 10. The CDR3 covers 16 residues, taking in both the cysteine and the phenylalanine. Just the 48-base CDR3 DNA is kept, in frame starting at base 1.